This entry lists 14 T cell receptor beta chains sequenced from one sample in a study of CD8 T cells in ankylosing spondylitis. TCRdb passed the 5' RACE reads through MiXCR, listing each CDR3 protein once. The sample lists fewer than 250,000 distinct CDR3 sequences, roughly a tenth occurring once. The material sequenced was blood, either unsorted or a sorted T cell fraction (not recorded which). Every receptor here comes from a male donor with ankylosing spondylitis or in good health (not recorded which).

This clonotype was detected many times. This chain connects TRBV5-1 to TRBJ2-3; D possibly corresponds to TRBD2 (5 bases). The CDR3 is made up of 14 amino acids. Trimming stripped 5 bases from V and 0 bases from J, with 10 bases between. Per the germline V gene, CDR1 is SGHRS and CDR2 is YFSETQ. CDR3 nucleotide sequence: TGCGCCAGCAGTGACTACTCTAGCACAGATACGCAGTATTTT. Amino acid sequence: CASSDYSSTDTQYF.

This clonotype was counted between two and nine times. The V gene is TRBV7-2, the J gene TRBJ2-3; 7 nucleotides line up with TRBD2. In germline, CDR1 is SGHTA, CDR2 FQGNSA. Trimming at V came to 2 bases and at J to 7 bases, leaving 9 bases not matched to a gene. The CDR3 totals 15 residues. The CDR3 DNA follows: TGTGCCAGCAGCTTAAGTAGGGGAGGGGTAAATACGCAGTATTTT. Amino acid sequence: CASSLSRGGVNTQYF.

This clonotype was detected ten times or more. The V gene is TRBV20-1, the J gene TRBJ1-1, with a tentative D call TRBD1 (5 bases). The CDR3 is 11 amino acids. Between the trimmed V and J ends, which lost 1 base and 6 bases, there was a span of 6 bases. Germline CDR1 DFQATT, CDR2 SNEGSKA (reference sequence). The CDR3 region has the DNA TGCAGTGCTAGAGTCAGGGCTGAAGCTTTCTTT. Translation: CSARVRAEAFF.

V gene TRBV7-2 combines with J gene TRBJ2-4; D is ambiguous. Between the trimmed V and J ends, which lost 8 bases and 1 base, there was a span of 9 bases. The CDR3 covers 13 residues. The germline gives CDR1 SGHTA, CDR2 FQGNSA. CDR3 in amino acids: CASVDGAKNIQYF. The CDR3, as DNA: TGTGCCAGCGTGGATGGGGCCAAAAACATTCAGTACTTC.

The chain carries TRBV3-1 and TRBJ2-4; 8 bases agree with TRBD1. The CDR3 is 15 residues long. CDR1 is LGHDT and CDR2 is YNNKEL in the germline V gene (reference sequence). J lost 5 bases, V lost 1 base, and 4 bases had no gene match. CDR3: CASSQGQGAQNIQYF. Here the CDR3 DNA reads TGTGCCAGCAGCCAAGGTCAGGGGGCCCAAAACATTCAGTACTTC.

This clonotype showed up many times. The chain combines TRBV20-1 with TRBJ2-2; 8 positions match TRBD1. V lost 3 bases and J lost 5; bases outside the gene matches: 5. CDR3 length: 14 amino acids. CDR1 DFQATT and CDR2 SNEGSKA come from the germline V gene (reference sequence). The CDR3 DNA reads TGCAGTGCTAGTCGGACAGGGAGGACCGGGGAGCTGTTTTTT. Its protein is CSASRTGRTGELFF.

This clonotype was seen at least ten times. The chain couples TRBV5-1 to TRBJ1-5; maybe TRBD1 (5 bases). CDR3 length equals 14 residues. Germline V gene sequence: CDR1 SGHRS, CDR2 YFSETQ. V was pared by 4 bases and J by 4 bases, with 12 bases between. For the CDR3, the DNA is TGCGCCAGCAGCCAGGGTCCGGGGAATCAGCCCCAGCATTTT. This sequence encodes CASSQGPGNQPQHF.

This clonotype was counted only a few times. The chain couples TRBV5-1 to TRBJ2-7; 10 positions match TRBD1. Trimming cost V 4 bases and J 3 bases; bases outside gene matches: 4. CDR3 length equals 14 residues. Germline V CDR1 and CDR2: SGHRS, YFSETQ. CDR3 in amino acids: CASSVTGGSYEQYF. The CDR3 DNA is TGCGCCAGCAGCGTGACAGGGGGCAGCTACGAGCAGTACTTC.

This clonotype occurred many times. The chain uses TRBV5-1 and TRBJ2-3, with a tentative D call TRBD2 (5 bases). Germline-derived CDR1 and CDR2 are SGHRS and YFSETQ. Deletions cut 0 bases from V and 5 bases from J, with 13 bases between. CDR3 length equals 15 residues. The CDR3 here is CASSLVGGQEDTQYF. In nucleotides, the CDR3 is TGCGCCAGCAGCTTGGTGGGCGGGCAAGAAGATACGCAGTATTTT. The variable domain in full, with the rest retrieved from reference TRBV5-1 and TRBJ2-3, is KAGVTQTPRYLIKTRGQQVTLSCSPISGHRSVSWYQQTPGQGLQFLFEYFSETQRNKGNFPGRFSGRQFSNSRSEMNVSTLELGDSALYLCASSLVGGQEDTQYFGPGTRLTVL.

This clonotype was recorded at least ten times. CDR3 sequence: CASSARQGGYEQYF. In DNA form, the CDR3 reads TGTGCCAGCAGCGCTCGACAGGGTGGATACGAGCAGTACTTC. The gene calls are TRBV9 and TRBJ2-7; 7 nucleotides match TRBD1. The J segment lost 4 bases and the V segment lost 3 bases, leaving 7 bases of the junction unmatched. Germline V CDR1 and CDR2: SGDLS, YYNGEE. The length of the CDR3 is 14 residues. Full variable domain (outside the CDR3, taken from reference TRBV9 and TRBJ2-7): DSGVTQTPKHLITATGQRVTLRCSPRSGDLSVYWYQQSLDQGLQFLIQYYNGEERAKGNILERFSAQQFPDLHSELNLSSLELGDSALYFCASSARQGGYEQYFGPGTRLTVT.

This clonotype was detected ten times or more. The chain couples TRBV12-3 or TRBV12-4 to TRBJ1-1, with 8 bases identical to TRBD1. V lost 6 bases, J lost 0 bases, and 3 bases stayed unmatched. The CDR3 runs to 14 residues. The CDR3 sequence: CASRVDRVNTEAFF. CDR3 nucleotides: TGTGCCAGCAGGGTGGACAGGGTGAACACTGAAGCTTTCTTT.

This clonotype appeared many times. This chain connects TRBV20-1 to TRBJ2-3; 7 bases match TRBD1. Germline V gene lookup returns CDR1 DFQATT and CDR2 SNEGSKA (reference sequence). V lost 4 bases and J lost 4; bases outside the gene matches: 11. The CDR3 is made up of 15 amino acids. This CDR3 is CSAIDGTAPADTQYF. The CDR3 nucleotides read TGCAGTGCTATCGATGGGACAGCCCCCGCAGATACGCAGTATTTT.

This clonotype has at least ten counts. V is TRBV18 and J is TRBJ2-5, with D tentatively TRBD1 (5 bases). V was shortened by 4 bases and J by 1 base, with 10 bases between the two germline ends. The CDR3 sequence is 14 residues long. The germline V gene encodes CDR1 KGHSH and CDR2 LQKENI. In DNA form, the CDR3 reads TGTGCCAGCTCACGGCAGGGCCCCCAAGAGACCCAGTACTTC. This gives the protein CASSRQGPQETQYF.

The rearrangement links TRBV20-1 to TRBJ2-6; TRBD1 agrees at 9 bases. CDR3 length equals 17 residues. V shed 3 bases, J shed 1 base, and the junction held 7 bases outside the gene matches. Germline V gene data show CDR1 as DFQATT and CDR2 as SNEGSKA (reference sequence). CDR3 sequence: CSASLQGARSGANVLTF. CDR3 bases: TGCAGTGCTAGTTTACAGGGGGCGCGGTCTGGGGCCAACGTCCTGACTTTC.